This TCR beta chain is from a study of blood T cell repertoires in COVID-19. Study context: PBMCs, B-cell-depleted T cells, or T cells were the source of the cDNA or gDNA that made up the material.

The authors' processing: Estimated nucleated cell counts came from reference gene primer amplification. TCRdb's copy holds only in-frame clones and misses some; the assay was immunoSEQ multiplex PCR. Clonal size and the V and J genes are those of that table, whereas D and trimming came from the DNA. The repertoire holds 150,000 to 200,000 clones, with around four fifths as singletons. This clone was seen a single time. Per germline, CDR1 LNHDA and CDR2 SQIVND (reference sequence). The junction had 12 bases not matched to a gene; V was cut back by 4 bases and J by 3 bases. The CDR3 is made up of 16 amino acids.

Sequencing was done on a sample of peripheral blood. J is TRBJ2-7 and V is TRBV19, with 7 bases fitting TRBD2. This clonotype was obtained from a man in his 70s with acute or convalescent COVID-19. The CDR3: CASSRGGEYINYEQYF. Written as DNA, the CDR3 is TGTGCCAGTAGTAGGGGAGGGGAGTATATCAACTACGAGCAGTACTTC.